This passage covers 8 T cell receptor beta chains from one sample sequenced in a study of CD4 T cells in relation to SARS-CoV-2 and coronaviruses. Profiling relied on immunoSEQ multiplex PCR, and the TCRdb table lists in-frame clones only, not all of them. The table includes 20,000 or so clones, more than 60% detected once. The unexposed donors gave CD4+ T cells in about 2011-2018, prior to COVID-19. The cells were cultured for under 13 days before CD4+ T cells were isolated. Antigens of these TCRs are unknown. The sample taken for sequencing was CD4+ T cells from PBMCs, cultured in vitro. The receptors were sampled from a human donor in good health.

The chain carries TRBV7-9 and TRBJ2-3; D gene uncertain. With 1 base removed from V and 6 bases from J, the gap between germline ends came to 8 bases. The CDR3 is made up of 13 amino acids. CDR1 SEHNR and CDR2 FQNEAQ come from the germline V gene (reference sequence). CDR3 nucleotide sequence: TGTGCCAGCAGCTTAGATCCGAATGATACGCAGTATTTT. This gives the protein CASSLDPNDTQYF.

The chain couples TRBV7-9 to TRBJ2-5; D is ambiguous. The CDR3 length is 11 residues. Trimming cost V 6 bases and J 2 bases, with 4 bases left between them. The V gene's germline CDR1 is SEHNR and CDR2 FQNEAQ (reference sequence). The CDR3 sequence is CASRPQETQYF. CDR3 DNA sequence: TGTGCCAGCAGGCCTCAAGAGACCCAGTACTTC.

The V and J genes are TRBV6-1 and TRBJ2-7; 14 positions agree with TRBD2. This CDR3 contains 17 residues. V trimming: 4 bases; J trimming: 12 bases; junction bases outside the gene matches: 17. Germline-derived CDR1 and CDR2 are MNHNS and SASEGT. CDR3 sequence (DNA): TGTGCCAGCAGTGGACCACAGGGACTAGCGGGAGAAAAAGGTCCGTACTTC. This gives the protein CASSGPQGLAGEKGPYF.

The V and J genes are TRBV24-1 and TRBJ2-2; D possibly corresponds to TRBD1 (5 bases). CDR1 KGHDR and CDR2 SFDVKD come from the germline V gene. The CDR3 runs 16 residues. V lost 5 bases and J 7 bases, leaving 19 bases between the germline ends. In nucleotides, the CDR3 is TGTGCCACCAGTGGCTGGACCCAGGGAAGGGACGGGGAGCTGTTTTTT. This sequence encodes CATSGWTQGRDGELFF.

The CDR3 DNA reads TGTGCCTGGAGGGACAGTGTTAGCAATCAGCCCCAGCATTTT. Translation: CAWRDSVSNQPQHF. The chain couples TRBV30 to TRBJ1-5, with a possible D match to TRBD1 (6 bases). V was trimmed by 3 bases and J by 0 bases, leaving 9 bases between them. Germline-derived CDR1 and CDR2 are GTSNPN and SVGIG (reference sequence). The CDR3 spans 14 residues.

J is TRBJ1-1 and V is TRBV12-3 or TRBV12-4; D unresolved. The CDR3 spans 12 residues. The V end was cut by 5 bases, the J end by 7 bases, with 11 bases between. CDR3 bases: TGTGCCAGCAGTCCGGCGATGGGTGAAGCTTTCTTT. Encoded protein: CASSPAMGEAFF.

The chain carries TRBV19 and TRBJ2-5; 10 bases map to TRBD2. The CDR3 spans 15 residues. Germline CDR1 and CDR2: LNHDA and SQIVND (reference sequence). Trimming removed 5 bases from V and 4 bases from J; junction bases left unmatched: 7. This CDR3 is CASSSPAGGGETQYF. The CDR3 region has the DNA TGTGCCAGTAGTTCGCCAGCGGGAGGGGGAGAGACCCAGTACTTC.

V and J are TRBV15 and TRBJ1-6, with unresolved D. This CDR3 is built from 16 residues. Germline CDR1 is LNHNV and CDR2 is YYDKDF (reference sequence). Trimming removed 1 base at V and 6 bases at J, with 13 bases between. For the CDR3, the DNA is TGTGCCACCAGCAGAGGCGGAGGGAATTTTAATTCACCCCTCCACTTT. It specifies CATSRGGGNFNSPLHF.